The 30 T cell receptor beta chains presented below share a single source sample, sequenced in a study of T cells expressing NK-cell markers. From its re-call of the 5' RACE reads, TCRdb lists each CDR3 protein once, without DNA. This sample carries fewer than 18,000 distinct CDR3 sequences, with about 63% going to the ten biggest clones. Material for sequencing was blood T cells: a sorted CD56 or NKG2C T cell subset, CD4+ or CD8+ T cells, or bulk PBMC T cells (not recorded which). The origin of the receptors is a man between 18 and 69 years old in good health.

V usage is TRBV28 and J usage is TRBJ2-7; the TRBD2 assignment by TCRdb is unverifiable without DNA. Per germline, CDR1 MDHEN and CDR2 SYDVKM. The CDR3 length is 13 residues. CDR3 in amino acids: CASSTGTSGSRYF.

This chain links TRBV28 with TRBJ2-4; TCRdb picks TRBD1, but there is no DNA to check that call. Germline loops: CDR1 MDHEN, CDR2 SYDVKM. This CDR3 region has 15 residues. CDR3 sequence: CASLSPTVKNGIQYF.

V and J are TRBV20-1 and TRBJ2-3; with no DNA, the TCRdb D assignment of TRBD2 cannot be verified. In germline, CDR1 is DFQATT, CDR2 SNEGSKA (reference sequence). The CDR3 loop spans 15 amino acids. The CDR3 sequence is CSAREAGGATDTQYF.

CDR3 residues: CASSELDRASEQYF. V usage is TRBV12-3 or TRBV12-4 and J usage is TRBJ2-7; TCRdb names TRBD1, which stays unverified in the absence of DNA. This CDR3 spans 14 amino acids.

The V call is TRBV9, the J call TRBJ2-1; TCRdb outputs TRBD2, but without DNA this stays unchecked. This CDR3 contains 15 residues. Germline assignment: CDR1 SGDLS and CDR2 YYNGEE. The CDR3 is CASSVAPSQYNEQFF.

The rearrangement links TRBV18 to TRBJ1-1. Germline-derived CDR1 and CDR2 are KGHSH and LQKENI. The CDR3 is 14 residues long. CDR3 protein: CASSAQERNTEAFF.

The genes are TRBV2 and TRBJ2-5. The germline V gene encodes CDR1 SNHLY and CDR2 FYNNEI. The CDR3 length is 14 residues. CDR3 in amino acids: CASSENRGQETQYF.

The genes are TRBV10-3 and TRBJ2-3; TCRdb lists TRBD2, though no DNA is available to test this call. CDR1 and CDR2 from the germline V gene are ENHRY and SYGVKD. The CDR3 runs 18 residues. The CDR3 loop is CAIPPGLAGGPDTDTQYF.

The V call is TRBV7-9, the J call TRBJ2-5. The CDR3 covers 13 residues. The germline V gene has CDR1 SEHNR and CDR2 FQNEAQ (reference sequence). CDR3 region: CASSLIYQETQYF.

This chain connects TRBV11-2 to TRBJ2-2. CDR1 and CDR2 from the germline V gene are SGHAT and FQNNGV. The CDR3 runs to 14 residues. Here the CDR3 reads CASSLEQNTGELFF.

V gene TRBV19 combines with J gene TRBJ2-4; the TCRdb D gene call, TRBD2, has no DNA to confirm it. CDR3 length equals 13 residues. Germline V gene lookup returns CDR1 LNHDA and CDR2 SQIVND (reference sequence). The CDR3 loop reads CASSTSAKNIQYF.

The chain uses TRBV5-1 and TRBJ2-7; TCRdb's assignment of TRBD1 cannot be checked, as there is no DNA. Germline V CDR1 and CDR2: SGHRS, YFSETQ. The length of the CDR3 is 16 residues. CDR3 loop: CASSNSGGRGGYEQYF.

This chain uses TRBV11-1 with TRBJ1-5; no DNA is available, so the TRBD1 call from TCRdb remains unchecked. CDR1 and CDR2 (germline): SGHAT, FQDESV (reference sequence). CDR3 length equals 18 residues. The CDR3 is CASSLSPGGGGGNQPQHF.

V is TRBV4-2 and J is TRBJ2-1. Per germline, CDR1 LGHNA and CDR2 YNFKEQ. The CDR3 totals 15 residues. The CDR3: CASSRESLRDNEQFF.

The V gene is TRBV4-2, the J gene TRBJ2-1; the TCRdb call, TRBD2, lacks DNA for checking. Germline V gene sequence: CDR1 LGHNA, CDR2 YNFKEQ. CDR3 length: 15 amino acids. This CDR3 is CASSQGQRETGEQFF.

This sequence joins TRBV7-9 and TRBJ2-1; with no DNA, the TCRdb D assignment of TRBD1 cannot be verified. This CDR3 region has 14 residues. The germline V gene encodes CDR1 SEHNR and CDR2 FQNEAQ (reference sequence). CDR3 in amino acids: CASSFRDGYNEQFF.

The rearrangement uses TRBV30 and TRBJ2-7. Germline CDR1 and CDR2: GTSNPN and SVGIG (reference sequence). The CDR3 extends over 11 amino acids. CDR3 loop: CAWNLDYEQYF.

The rearrangement joins TRBV10-2 to TRBJ2-5; TCRdb's D call of TRBD1 is untestable without DNA. The CDR3 consists of 13 residues. Germline loops: CDR1 WSHSY, CDR2 SAAADI. CDR3 residues: CASRLGQGQTQYF.

The CDR3: CASSLEDYGYTF. The chain joins TRBV5-4 to TRBJ1-2. Germline-derived CDR1 and CDR2 are SGHNT and YYREEE (reference sequence). The CDR3 covers 12 residues.

The chain uses TRBV6-5 and TRBJ1-6. CDR3 size: 14 residues. Germline assignment: CDR1 MNHEY and CDR2 SVGAGI. The CDR3 sequence: CASSYRGLDSPLHF.

V is TRBV10-3 and J is TRBJ2-5. The CDR3 spans 13 residues. Germline lookup yields CDR1 ENHRY and CDR2 SYGVKD. CDR3 in amino acids: CAISENFQETQYF.

The V call is TRBV5-1, the J call TRBJ2-1; TCRdb lists TRBD1, though no DNA is available to test this call. The V gene's germline CDR1 is SGHRS and CDR2 YFSETQ. CDR3 size: 14 residues. This CDR3 is CASSQGDSYNEQFF. The full variable domain, with the rest looked up from reference TRBV5-1 and TRBJ2-1, is KAGVTQTPRYLIKTRGQQVTLSCSPISGHRSVSWYQQTPGQGLQFLFEYFSETQRNKGNFPGRFSGRQFSNSRSEMNVSTLELGDSALYLCASSQGDSYNEQFFGPGTRLTVL.

V and J are TRBV6-2 or TRBV6-3 and TRBJ2-1; with no DNA, the TCRdb D assignment of TRBD1 cannot be verified. Germline V CDR1 and CDR2: MNHEY, SVGEGT. The CDR3 consists of 15 residues. CDR3 region: CASSHPRGRHNEQFF.

The CDR3 sequence is CATSRDGSTDTQYF. This chain uses TRBV15 with TRBJ2-3. The germline V gene has CDR1 LNHNV and CDR2 YYDKDF (reference sequence). The length of the CDR3 is 14 residues.

The V call is TRBV12-3 or TRBV12-4, the J call TRBJ2-3; checking the TCRdb D call of TRBD2 is not possible without DNA. This CDR3 is 14 amino acids long. CDR3 sequence: CASRSGGHPDTQYF.

The chain links TRBV19 to TRBJ2-4. The CDR3 totals 14 residues. The V gene's germline CDR1 is LNHDA and CDR2 SQIVND (reference sequence). CDR3 amino acids: CASRDERPKNIQYF.

The J gene is TRBJ1-1, the V gene TRBV18. The CDR3 has 15 residues. Germline loops: CDR1 KGHSH, CDR2 LQKENI. The CDR3: CASSPLSEGNTEAFF.

This chain joins TRBV7-2 and TRBJ2-1; checking the TCRdb D call of TRBD2 is not possible without DNA. CDR3 size: 15 residues. Germline V gene data show CDR1 as SGHTA and CDR2 as FQGNSA. CDR3 protein: CASSRRGESYNEQFF.

The chain has TRBV7-8 and TRBJ2-1. The CDR3 spans 14 residues. In germline, CDR1 is SGHVS, CDR2 FQNEAQ. The CDR3 sequence is CASSLHEVRDEQFF.

The rearrangement joins TRBV12-3 or TRBV12-4 to TRBJ2-5; TCRdb names TRBD2, which stays unverified in the absence of DNA. The CDR3 has 13 amino acids. The CDR3: CASSRGVAETQYF.